This T cell receptor beta chain derives from a study of technical replicates of blood from several donors. Profiling relied on immunoSEQ multiplex PCR, and the TCRdb table lists in-frame clones only, not all of them. The data contain tens of thousands of clones, roughly 94% of them singletons. Sequenced: T cells isolated from PBMCs. The sequence derives from a human donor in good health.

The CDR3 sequence: CASSSAGDNYNEQFF. The DNA of the CDR3 is TGTGCCAGCAGCTCAGCGGGGGACAACTATAATGAGCAGTTCTTC. The chain recombines TRBV7-2 with TRBJ2-1; 8 bases agree with TRBD2. Trimming removed 4 bases from V and 7 bases from J; junction bases left unmatched: 9. Germline V CDR1 and CDR2: SGHTA, FQGNSA. The CDR3 is made up of 15 amino acids.